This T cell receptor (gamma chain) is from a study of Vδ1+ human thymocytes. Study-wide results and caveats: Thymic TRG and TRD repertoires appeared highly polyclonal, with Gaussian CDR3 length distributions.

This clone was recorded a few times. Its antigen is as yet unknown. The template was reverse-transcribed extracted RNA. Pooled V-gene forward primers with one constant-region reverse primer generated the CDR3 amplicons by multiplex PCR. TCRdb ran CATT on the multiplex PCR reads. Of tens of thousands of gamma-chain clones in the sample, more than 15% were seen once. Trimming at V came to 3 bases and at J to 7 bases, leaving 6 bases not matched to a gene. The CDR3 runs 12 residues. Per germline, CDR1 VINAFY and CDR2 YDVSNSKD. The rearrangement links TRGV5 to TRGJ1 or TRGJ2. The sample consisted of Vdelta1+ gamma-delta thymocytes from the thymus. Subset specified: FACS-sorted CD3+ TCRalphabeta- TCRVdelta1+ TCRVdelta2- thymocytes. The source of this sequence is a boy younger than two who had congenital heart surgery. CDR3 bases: TGTGCCACCTGGGACCCTCGGTATAAGAAACTCTTT. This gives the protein CATWDPRYKKLF.